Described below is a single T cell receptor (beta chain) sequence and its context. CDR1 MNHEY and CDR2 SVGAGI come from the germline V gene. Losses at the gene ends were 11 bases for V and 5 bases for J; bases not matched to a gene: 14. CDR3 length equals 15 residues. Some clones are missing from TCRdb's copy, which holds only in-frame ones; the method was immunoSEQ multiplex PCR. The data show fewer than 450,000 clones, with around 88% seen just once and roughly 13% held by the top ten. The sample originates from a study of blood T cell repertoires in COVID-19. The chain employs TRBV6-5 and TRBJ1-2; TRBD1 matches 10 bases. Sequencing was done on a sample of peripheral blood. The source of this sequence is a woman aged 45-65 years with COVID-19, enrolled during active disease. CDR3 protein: CAGGTGVHYLYGYTF. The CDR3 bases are TGTGCCGGCGGGACAGGGGTCCACTATTTGTATGGCTACACCTTC.